The 24 T cell receptor beta chains reported below all come from one sample, sequenced in a study of identical twins. One entry per CDR3 protein, called by TCRdb with MiXCR from the 5' RACE reads. The profile covers some 500,000 distinct CDR3 sequences, with approximately 15% appearing a single time and about 0.97% taken by the ten largest. The same specimen was also included in a second study, on yellow fever vaccine responses in identical twins.

Sequences were obtained from CD4+ T cells sorted from blood. The receptor source for this set is a woman aged 18-29 years in good health.

This clonotype was seen only a few times. The V call is TRBV29-1, the J call TRBJ2-1; 12 nucleotides align to TRBD2. CDR1 SQVTM and CDR2 ANQGSEA come from the germline V gene. The J segment lost 3 bases and the V segment lost 3 bases, leaving 9 bases of the junction unmatched. CDR3 length: 17 residues. The CDR3 DNA follows: TGCAGCGTTGATAGGGCTAGCGGGAGGGCCTTCTACAATGAGCAGTTCTTC. It specifies CSVDRASGRAFYNEQFF.

This clonotype has a single count. The chain employs TRBV18 and TRBJ2-3, with 8 bases fitting TRBD1. The CDR3 loop spans 14 amino acids. CDR1 KGHSH and CDR2 LQKENI come from the germline V gene. Trimming cost V 1 base and J 7 bases; bases outside gene matches: 4. This CDR3 is CASSPLDRGHTQYF. The CDR3 DNA is TGTGCCAGCTCACCACTCGACAGGGGTCATACGCAGTATTTT.

This clonotype was counted many times. This chain links TRBV4-1 with TRBJ2-1; D is ambiguous. Trimming removed 1 base from V and 0 bases from J, with 10 bases in between. The germline CDR1 and CDR2 sequences are MGHRA and YSYEKL. The CDR3 has 16 residues. As DNA, the CDR3 is TGCGCCAGCAGCCAAGGGCAACCGAGCTCCTACAATGAGCAGTTCTTC. Its translation: CASSQGQPSSYNEQFF.

This clonotype was found many times. V gene TRBV21-1 combines with J gene TRBJ1-1. TRBV21-1 is a documented pseudogene. The CDR3 contains 15 residues. CDR3 nucleotide sequence: TGTGCCAGCAGCAACGTGGAAAATCTGAACACTGAAGCTTTCTTT. Residues: CASSNVENLNTEAFF.

The chain carries TRBV7-2 and TRBJ2-7; 13 positions match TRBD2. CDR1 is SGHTA, CDR2 FQGNSA, per germline. Trimming removed 6 bases from V and 4 bases from J; junction bases left unmatched: 9. The CDR3 has 16 amino acids. The CDR3 region is CASSLRTSGSGYEQYF. CDR3 bases: TGTGCCAGCAGTCTGAGGACTAGCGGGAGTGGGTACGAGCAGTACTTC.

The rearrangement links TRBV7-9 to TRBJ1-2, with a weak D call TRBD1 (5 bases). Trimming stripped 3 bases from V and 3 bases from J, with 14 bases between. CDR1 is SEHNR and CDR2 is FQNEAQ in the germline V gene (reference sequence). This CDR3 is built from 15 residues. CDR3 in DNA: TGTGCCAGCAGCTTTAACCGACAGAAAGACTATGGCTACACCTTC. Encoded protein: CASSFNRQKDYGYTF.

This clonotype was counted a few times. CDR3 region: CASSLRGSDETQYF. The DNA for the CDR3 is TGTGCCAGCAGCTTACGCGGGAGTGATGAGACCCAGTACTTC. The chain couples TRBV13 to TRBJ2-5; 7 positions agree with TRBD2. Trimming at V came to 2 bases and at J to 5 bases, leaving 5 bases not matched to a gene. CDR3 size: 14 residues. Germline V lookup: CDR1 PRHDT, CDR2 FYEKMQ (reference sequence).

The chain links TRBV7-9 to TRBJ2-3; D may correspond to TRBD1 or TRBD2 (6 bases each). CDR1 is SEHNR and CDR2 is FQNEAQ in the germline V gene (reference sequence). Trimming stripped 5 bases from V and 3 bases from J, with 21 bases between. This CDR3 has 17 amino acids. For the CDR3, the DNA is TGTGCCAGCAGCCGTCGAACAGGGTCGGGGGCAACAGATACGCAGTATTTT. Translation gives CASSRRTGSGATDTQYF.

The chain has TRBV6-1 and TRBJ2-7; D gene ambiguous. The V gene's germline CDR1 is MNHNS and CDR2 SASEGT. The CDR3 is 16 residues long. Trimming pared 5 bases from V and 2 bases from J, leaving 19 bases between. For the CDR3, the DNA is TGTGCCAGCAGTATGTCTAACACGGCCGCCACCTACGAGCAGTACTTC. Protein: CASSMSNTAATYEQYF.

The CDR3 here is CASIGGHTDTQYF. The CDR3 DNA reads TGTGCCAGCATCGGGGGGCACACAGATACGCAGTATTTT. V gene TRBV6-1 combines with J gene TRBJ2-3; maybe TRBD2 (7 bases). The CDR3 covers 13 residues. Per germline, CDR1 MNHNS and CDR2 SASEGT. V lost 7 bases to trimming and J lost 2 bases, with 10 bases between them.

This clonotype was detected a few times. The CDR3 nucleotides read TGTGCCAGCAGGCGTATAACCGGGGCGACTGAAGCTTTCTTT. Its protein is CASRRITGATEAFF. The chain couples TRBV6-1 to TRBJ1-1; D is perhaps TRBD1 (5 bases). Germline CDR1 is MNHNS and CDR2 is SASEGT. Trimming took off 6 bases at V and 5 bases at J, with 16 bases between the two ends. The CDR3 extends over 14 amino acids.

The V call is TRBV20-1, the J call TRBJ2-7, with D possibly being TRBD1 (5 bases). CDR3 length equals 14 residues. The germline CDR1 and CDR2 sequences are DFQATT and SNEGSKA (reference sequence). V was trimmed by 1 base and J by 0 bases, leaving 10 bases between them. The CDR3 spells CSARVDKGSYEQYF. CDR3 nucleotides: TGCAGTGCTAGAGTGGACAAGGGCTCCTACGAGCAGTACTTC.

The genes are TRBV12-3 or TRBV12-4 and TRBJ2-4; tentative D call: TRBD1 (6 bases). The CDR3 contains 17 residues. V was clipped by 6 bases and J by 6 bases, with 24 bases between them. Here the CDR3 reads CASSSTRAPGTSNIQYF. The CDR3 DNA follows: TGTGCCAGCAGCTCGACGAGGGCCCCGGGGACATCAAACATTCAGTACTTC.

This clonotype appeared once. The chain links TRBV18 to TRBJ1-1; the D gene is possibly TRBD1 (5 bases). CDR1 is KGHSH and CDR2 is LQKENI in the germline V gene. Between the trimmed V and J ends, which lost 2 bases and 1 base, there was a span of 23 bases. The length of the CDR3 is 19 residues. The CDR3: CASSPRRDPGRRENTEAFF. CDR3 DNA: TGTGCCAGCTCACCAAGGAGGGATCCCGGTCGCAGGGAGAACACTGAAGCTTTCTTT.

This clonotype was seen a few times. This sequence joins TRBV27 and TRBJ1-2, with D possibly matching TRBD1 (6 bases). Germline V gene lookup returns CDR1 MNHEY and CDR2 SMNVEV (reference sequence). The CDR3 loop spans 15 amino acids. The V end lost 5 bases, the J end lost 2 bases, and 15 bases lay between the germline ends. Here the CDR3 DNA reads TGTGCCAGCAGTCCCGGAGGGGGGGCGAACTATGGCTACACCTTC. Its translation is CASSPGGGANYGYTF.

This clonotype was observed a handful of times. The genes are TRBV7-2 and TRBJ2-5; perhaps TRBD1 as D (6 bases). This CDR3 comprises 15 residues. V lost 6 bases to trimming and J lost 5 bases, with 19 bases between them. Germline V CDR1 and CDR2: SGHTA, FQGNSA. The CDR3, as DNA: TGTGCCAGCAGTTTAAGGGGGAACAGGGACGAGACCCAGTACTTC. It yields the protein CASSLRGNRDETQYF. Based on the CDR3 plus reference TRBV7-2 and TRBJ2-5, the full variable domain is GAGVSQSPSNKVTEKGKDVELRCDPISGHTALYWYRQSLGQGLEFLIYFQGNSAPDKSGLPSDRFSAERTGGSVSTLTIQRTQQEDSAVYLCASSLRGNRDETQYFGPGTRLLVL.

V usage is TRBV6-2 or TRBV6-3 and J usage is TRBJ2-6; D unresolved. Germline CDR1 is MNHEY and CDR2 is SVGEGT. Deletions cut 2 bases from V and 13 bases from J, with 12 bases between. The CDR3 totals 13 residues. The CDR3 DNA reads as TGTGCCAGCAGTTACAAGGGCGGATTTGTCCTGACTTTC. This encodes CASSYKGGFVLTF.

In this sample, this clonotype turned up a few times. V gene TRBV20-1 combines with J gene TRBJ2-7; 10 bases map to TRBD1. From germline, CDR1 is DFQATT and CDR2 SNEGSKA (reference sequence). The junction had 5 bases not matched to a gene; V was cut back by 6 bases and J by 3 bases. The CDR3 totals 13 residues. The CDR3 DNA sequence: TGCAGTGCCCCGGGACAGGGGATCTACGAGCAGTACTTC. Protein: CSAPGQGIYEQYF.

Written as DNA, the CDR3 is TGCGCCAGCAGCCAAGACCCCGGACTGGGGGGTCTGAATGAGCAGTTCTTC. Amino acid sequence: CASSQDPGLGGLNEQFF. J is TRBJ2-1 and V is TRBV4-3; possible D gene TRBD2, 6 bases. CDR3 size: 17 residues. From germline, CDR1 is LGHNA and CDR2 YSLEER. Trimming removed 0 bases from V and 7 bases from J, with 19 bases in between.

This clonotype was seen only a few times. The V call is TRBV20-1, the J call TRBJ2-5; 7 bases align to TRBD1. The J segment lost 5 bases and the V segment lost 5 bases, leaving 8 bases of the junction unmatched. Germline V gene lookup returns CDR1 DFQATT and CDR2 SNEGSKA (reference sequence). CDR3 length equals 13 residues. The CDR3 nucleotides are TGCAGTGCTTTGGGACAGTACGTCGAGACCCAGTACTTC. This sequence encodes CSALGQYVETQYF.

This sequence joins TRBV29-1 and TRBJ2-7; D may be TRBD1 (6 bases). The germline CDR1 and CDR2 sequences are SQVTM and ANQGSEA. Trimming took 4 bases from V and 6 from J, leaving 13 bases between them. The CDR3 consists of 12 residues. This CDR3 reads CSVGGRGFEQYF. DNA of the CDR3: TGCAGCGTTGGCGGTAGGGGGTTCGAGCAGTACTTC.

The V and J genes are TRBV12-3 or TRBV12-4 and TRBJ2-3, with TRBD2 identical over 8 bases. The ends lost 11 bases at V and 7 bases at J; junction bases unmatched: 26. The CDR3 extends over 18 amino acids. The CDR3 region has the DNA TGTGCCTTCAGTTTCGGGATAGGTGTCGGGAGGGCCTTGAATACGCAGTATTTT. Its translation: CAFSFGIGVGRALNTQYF.

On this clonotype itself: One junction end disagrees with the germline gene, perhaps due to a read error. The chain employs TRBV5-1 and TRBJ2-7; D is possibly TRBD2 (6 bases). CDR3 length: 12 residues. CDR1 and CDR2 from the germline V gene are SGHRS and YFSETQ. Here the CDR3 DNA reads TGCGTCAGCAGCTTGGAGGGCTACGAGCAGTACTTC. Protein sequence: CVSSLEGYEQYF.

This clonotype was picked up many times. The V and J genes are TRBV5-1 and TRBJ1-2; perhaps TRBD1 as D (5 bases). This CDR3 has 13 residues. Germline V gives CDR1 SGHRS, CDR2 YFSETQ. The V gene lost 0 bases and the J gene lost 4 bases, with 7 bases spanning the gap. The CDR3 region has the DNA TGCGCCAGCAGCTTGGGACAGCCCTATGGCTACACCTTC. Translated: CASSLGQPYGYTF.